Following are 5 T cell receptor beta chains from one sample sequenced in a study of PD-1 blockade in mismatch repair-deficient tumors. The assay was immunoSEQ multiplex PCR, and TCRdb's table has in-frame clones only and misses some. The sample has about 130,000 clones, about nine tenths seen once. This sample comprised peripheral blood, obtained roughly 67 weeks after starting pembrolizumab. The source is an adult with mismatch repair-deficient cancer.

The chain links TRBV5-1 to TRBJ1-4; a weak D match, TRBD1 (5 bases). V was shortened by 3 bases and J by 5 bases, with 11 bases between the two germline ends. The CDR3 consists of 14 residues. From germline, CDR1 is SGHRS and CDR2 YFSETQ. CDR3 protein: CASSSRDPNEKLFF. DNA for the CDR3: TGCGCCAGCAGCTCCCGGGACCCGAATGAAAAACTGTTTTTT.

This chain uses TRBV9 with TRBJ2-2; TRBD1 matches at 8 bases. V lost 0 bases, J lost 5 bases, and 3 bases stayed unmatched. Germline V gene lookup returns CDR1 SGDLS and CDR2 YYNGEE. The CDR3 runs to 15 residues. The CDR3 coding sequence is TGTGCCAGCAGCGTAGCCAGGGGGCTGACCGGGGAGCTGTTTTTT. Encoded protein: CASSVARGLTGELFF.

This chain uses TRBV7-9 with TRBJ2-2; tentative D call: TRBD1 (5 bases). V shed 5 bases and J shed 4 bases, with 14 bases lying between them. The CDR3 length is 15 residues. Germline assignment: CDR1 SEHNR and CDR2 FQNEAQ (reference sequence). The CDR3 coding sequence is TGTGCCAGCAGCCTGGGGCCCGCCACCACCGGGGAGCTGTTTTTT. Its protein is CASSLGPATTGELFF.

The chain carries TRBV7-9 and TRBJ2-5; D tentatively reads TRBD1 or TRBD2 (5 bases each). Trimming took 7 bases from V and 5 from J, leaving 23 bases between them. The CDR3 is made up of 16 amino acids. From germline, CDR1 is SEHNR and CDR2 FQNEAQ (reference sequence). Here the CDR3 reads CASTLQSGHRSETQYF. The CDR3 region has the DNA TGTGCCAGCACCCTACAATCGGGGCACAGGAGTGAGACCCAGTACTTC.

CDR3 region: CATSTLGLNEQFF. DNA of the CDR3: TGTGCCACCAGCACCCTTGGTTTGAATGAGCAGTTCTTC. V is TRBV15 and J is TRBJ2-1; D call uncertain. The germline CDR1 and CDR2 sequences are LNHNV and YYDKDF (reference sequence). Trimming took 4 bases from V and 7 from J, leaving 11 bases between them. This CDR3 is built from 13 residues.